Listed here is a single T cell receptor (beta chain). There is no known antigen for this receptor. No base quality values were provided; no much bigger clone lies one nucleotide off. The data were obtained in a study of PD-1 blockade in classical Hodgkin lymphoma (dated by TCRdb to the early 2020s). Regarding the study in general: Nivolumab dosing was 3 mg/kg intravenously every 2 weeks, continuing until either disease progression or unacceptable toxicity. To define a peripheral blood immune signature of response to PD-1 blockade in classical Hodgkin lymphoma, the study combined TCR beta sequencing with CyTOF.

This sample's time point label indicates: cycle 1 day 1 (C1D1), immediately before nivolumab initiation. All trial patients had relapsed after autologous stem cell transplantation, with cohorts A, B and C differing in prior brentuximab vedotin exposure. The trial cohort comprised a few dozen patients with relapsed/refractory classical Hodgkin lymphoma whose best overall responses were complete response, partial response or progressive disease. In the multi-cohort phase II CheckMate 205 trial, trial patients received single-agent nivolumab. An independent review committee assessed best overall response by applying the 2007 International Working Group response criteria. PBMCs from the trial were collected at three points: immediately before nivolumab initiation (C1D1), and during therapy at cycle 2 day 1 and cycle 4 day 1. Peripheral blood was collected in 8 mL Vacutainer Cell Preparation Tubes, from which PBMCs were isolated by centrifugation and then cryopreserved.

Overall study outcomes, separate from this receptor: CD4+ but not CD8+ TCR diversity rose significantly by C4D1 (p=0.0027 vs p=0.16), most apparent in complete responders (p=0.02). Trial patients achieving complete response had baseline diversity similar to newly diagnosed patients, whereas partial responders and progressors had significantly lower diversity. Diversity was lower in patients who began nivolumab less than 1 year after ASCT, so these patients were left out of later analyses to avoid confounding by immune reconstitution. Newly diagnosed patients were reported to have lower baseline TCR diversity than healthy donors, and relapsed/refractory patients were reported to have lower baseline TCR diversity still. Only a single clinical trial cohort was studied, and what caused the repertoire differences, possibly disease activity or prior therapy, remained undefined.

Genomic DNA was extracted with the Qiagen DNeasy kit from unsorted PBMCs and from negatively selected CD4+ and CD8+ fractions. Using primers that anneal to V and J segments, immunoSEQ multiplex PCR amplified the TCR beta CDR3 regions. A synthetic immune receptor repertoire was used to minimize amplification bias, and remaining bias was computationally removed after sequencing. For the original study's pipeline: Repertoire diversity was quantified as the Shannon entropy index using custom Python scripts. Unsorted, CD4+ and CD8+ repertoires were analyzed separately, except in combined analyses where CD4+ and CD8+ sequences were merged in silico. A clone counted as expanded when the clone's frequency after treatment rose at least 2-fold relative to C1D1, and clones undetected at baseline were given a pseudocount of 0.5. Singleton clones were defined as clones with 0 or 1 copy at C1D1, and non-singleton clones were defined as clones with 2 or more copies. Clones expanded in unsorted samples were labelled as CD4+, CD8+ or unknown by matching protein sequences in sorted samples from the same patient. Wilcoxon tests on paired samples were used to test changes in diversity from C1D1 to C4D1. This immuneACCESS table, as held by TCRdb, lists in-frame sequences with V and J called but not all clones. Of the missing ones, under half trace to an unresolved V gene in checked studies; the others have no known cause. That table supplies the V and J calls and clone size; D and trimming were determined from the DNA. Within this sample are roughly 14,000 clones, with around 83% of them counted one time only. Under 6% of the sample is held by the ten biggest clonotypes.

Compared with germline, V lacks 5 bases and J lacks 4 bases; bases without a gene match: 5. From its cysteine to its phenylalanine, the CDR3 spans 14 amino acids. The DNA shown is the 42-base CDR3, in frame from base 1. CDR1 and CDR2 are drawn from the germline V gene (reference sequence): MNHNY, SVGAGI. The material sequenced was peripheral blood mononuclear cells (PBMCs), taken at baseline. Here the chain combines TRBV6-6 and TRBJ1-5, with 7 junctional bases fitting TRBD1. The origin of this receptor is a human donor with classical Hodgkin lymphoma. The sequenced DNA is TGTGCCAGCAGTCAAGGGACAGCGAATCAGCCCCAGCATTTT. It encodes CASSQGTANQPQHF.